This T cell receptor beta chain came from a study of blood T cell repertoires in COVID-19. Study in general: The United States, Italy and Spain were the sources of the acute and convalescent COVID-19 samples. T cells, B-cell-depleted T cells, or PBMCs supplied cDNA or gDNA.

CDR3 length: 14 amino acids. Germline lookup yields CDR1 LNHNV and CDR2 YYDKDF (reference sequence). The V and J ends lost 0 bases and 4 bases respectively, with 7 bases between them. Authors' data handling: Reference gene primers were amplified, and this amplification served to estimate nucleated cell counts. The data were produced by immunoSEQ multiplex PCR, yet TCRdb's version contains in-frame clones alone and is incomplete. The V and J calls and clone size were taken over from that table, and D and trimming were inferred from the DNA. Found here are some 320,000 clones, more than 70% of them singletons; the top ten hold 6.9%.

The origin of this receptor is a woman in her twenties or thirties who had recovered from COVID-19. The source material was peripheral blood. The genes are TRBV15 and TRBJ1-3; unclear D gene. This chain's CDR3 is CATSRDISGNTIYF. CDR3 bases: TGTGCCACCAGCAGAGATATTTCGGGAAACACCATATATTTT.